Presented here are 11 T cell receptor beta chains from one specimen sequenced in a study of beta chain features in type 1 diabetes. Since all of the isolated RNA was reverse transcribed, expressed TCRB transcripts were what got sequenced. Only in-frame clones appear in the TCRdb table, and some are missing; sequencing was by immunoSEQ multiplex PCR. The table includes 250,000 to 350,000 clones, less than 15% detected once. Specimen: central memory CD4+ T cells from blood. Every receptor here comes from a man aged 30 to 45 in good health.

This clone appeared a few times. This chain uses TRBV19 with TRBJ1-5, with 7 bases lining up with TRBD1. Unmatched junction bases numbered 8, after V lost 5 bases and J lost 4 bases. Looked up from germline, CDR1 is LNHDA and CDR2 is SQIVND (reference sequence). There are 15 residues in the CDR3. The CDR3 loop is CASSAGTVTNQPQHF. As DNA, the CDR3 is TGTGCCAGTAGTGCCGGGACAGTAACTAATCAGCCCCAGCATTTT. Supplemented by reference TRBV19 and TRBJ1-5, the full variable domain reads DGGITQSPKYLFRKEGQNVTLSCEQNLNHDAMYWYRQDPGQGLRLIYYSQIVNDFQKGDIAEGYSVSREKKESFPLTVTSAQKNPTAFYLCASSAGTVTNQPQHFGDGTRLSIL.

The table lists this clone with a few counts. The CDR3 region has the DNA TGTGCCAGCAGCCTCGTAATGGGCTCCCGTGAAGCTTTCTTT. Translating it yields CASSLVMGSREAFF. The chain uses TRBV11-3 and TRBJ1-1; D not resolved. V gave up 5 bases and J gave up 7 bases, with 17 bases separating them. CDR1 and CDR2 (germline): SGHNT, YENEEA. The CDR3 has 14 residues.

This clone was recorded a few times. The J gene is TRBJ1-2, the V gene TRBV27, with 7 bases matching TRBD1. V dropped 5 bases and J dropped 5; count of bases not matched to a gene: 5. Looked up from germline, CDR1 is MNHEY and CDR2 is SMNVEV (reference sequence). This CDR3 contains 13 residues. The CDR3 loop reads CASSRRQGYGYTF. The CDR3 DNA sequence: TGTGCCAGCAGTCGCCGACAGGGATATGGCTACACCTTC.

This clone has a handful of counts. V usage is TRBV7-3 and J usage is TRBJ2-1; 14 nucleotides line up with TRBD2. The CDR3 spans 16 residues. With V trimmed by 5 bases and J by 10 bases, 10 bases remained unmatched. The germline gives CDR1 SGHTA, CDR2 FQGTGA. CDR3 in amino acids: CASSLDGTSGSREQFF. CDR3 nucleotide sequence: TGTGCCAGCAGCCTCGACGGGACTAGCGGGAGTAGAGAGCAGTTCTTC. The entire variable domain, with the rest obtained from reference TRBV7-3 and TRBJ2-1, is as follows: GAGVSQTPSNKVTEKGKYVELRCDPISGHTALYWYRQSLGQGPEFLIYFQGTGAADDSGLPNDRFFAVRPEGSVSTLKIQRTERGDSAVYLCASSLDGTSGSREQFFGPGTRLTVL.

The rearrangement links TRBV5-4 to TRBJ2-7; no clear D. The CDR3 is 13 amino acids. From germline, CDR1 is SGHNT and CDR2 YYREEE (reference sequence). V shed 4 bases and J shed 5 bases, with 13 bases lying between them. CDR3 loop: CASSPTPWDEQYV. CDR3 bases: TGTGCCAGCAGCCCGACACCCTGGGACGAGCAGTACGTC.

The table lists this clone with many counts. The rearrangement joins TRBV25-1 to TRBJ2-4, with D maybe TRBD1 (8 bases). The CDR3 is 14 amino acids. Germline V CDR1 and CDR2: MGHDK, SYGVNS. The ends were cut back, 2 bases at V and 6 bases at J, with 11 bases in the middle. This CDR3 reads CASSETGGGNIQYF. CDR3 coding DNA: TGTGCCAGCAGTGAAACAGGGGGGGGAAACATTCAGTACTTC.

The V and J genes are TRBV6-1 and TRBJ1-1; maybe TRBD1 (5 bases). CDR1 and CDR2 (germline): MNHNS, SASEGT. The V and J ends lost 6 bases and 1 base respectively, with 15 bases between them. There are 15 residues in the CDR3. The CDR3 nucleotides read TGTGCCAGCAGGGGACTCGGGGCGGGGAACACTGAAGCTTTCTTT. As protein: CASRGLGAGNTEAFF.

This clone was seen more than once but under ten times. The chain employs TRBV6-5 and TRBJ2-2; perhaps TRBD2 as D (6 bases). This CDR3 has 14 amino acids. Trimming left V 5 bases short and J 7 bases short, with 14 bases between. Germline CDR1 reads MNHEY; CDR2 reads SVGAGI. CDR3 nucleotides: TGTGCCAGCAGTGCCCGACTAGAGGACGGGGAGCTGTTTTTT. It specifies CASSARLEDGELFF.

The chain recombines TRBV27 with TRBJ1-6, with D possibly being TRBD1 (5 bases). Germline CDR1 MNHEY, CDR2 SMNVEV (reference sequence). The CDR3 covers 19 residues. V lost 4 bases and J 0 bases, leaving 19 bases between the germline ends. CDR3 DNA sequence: TGTGCCAGCAGTTCTCGACAGAATACCGTTAGCTCCTATAATTCACCCCTCCACTTT. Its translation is CASSSRQNTVSSYNSPLHF.

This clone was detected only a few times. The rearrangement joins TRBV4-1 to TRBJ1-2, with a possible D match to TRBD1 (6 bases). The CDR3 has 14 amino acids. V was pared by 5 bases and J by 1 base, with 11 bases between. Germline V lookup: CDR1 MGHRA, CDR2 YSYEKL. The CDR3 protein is CASSARGLNYGYTF. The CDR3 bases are TGCGCCAGCAGCGCCAGGGGTCTTAACTATGGCTACACCTTC.

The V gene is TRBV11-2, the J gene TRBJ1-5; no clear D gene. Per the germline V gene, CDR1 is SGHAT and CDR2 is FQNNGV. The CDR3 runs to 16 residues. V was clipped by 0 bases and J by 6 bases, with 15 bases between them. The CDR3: CASSLEVVGVAQPQHF. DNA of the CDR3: TGTGCCAGCAGCTTAGAAGTGGTCGGGGTTGCTCAGCCCCAGCATTTT.